The clone carrying this TCR beta chain is identified as medium-sized from frequency. Its target is not known. Germline-derived CDR1 and CDR2 are SGHNT and YYREEE (reference sequence). This CDR3 comprises 15 residues. Each sample's input was around 250 ng genomic DNA, 35,000 to 40,000 genome equivalents. The data originate from a study of T cell clusters in autoimmune cytopenias. TRB rearrangements were amplified by touch-down multiplex PCR with mixed TRB-A/B primers. TCRdb reprocessed the multiplex PCR reads and reports one entry per CDR3 protein, with no DNA. Its table records roughly 2,900 distinct CDR3 sequences. Study observations and caveats: Clustering suggested that physiological T cell clusters were missing in primary autoimmune cytopenia patients.

The sample was also linked to a second study, of T cell repertoires in aging, cancer and after chemotherapy. That source adds: Six age groups, ranging from 30 or younger to 70 or older, included the donors.

The J gene is TRBJ1-2, the V gene TRBV5-4; there is no DNA to check the TCRdb D call of TRBD1. This receptor was obtained from a human donor in good health. Material for sequencing was peripheral blood. The CDR3: CASSPQDGAGGRYTF.